The sample holds many counts of the clone carrying this T cell receptor beta chain. TCRdb re-analysed the reads in MiXCR, keeping a single row per CDR3 protein. The table lists under 100,000 distinct CDR3 sequences, about 4% of them singletons. The data originate from a study of T cell repertoires in cytomegalovirus infection. This CDR3 is built from 14 residues. Germline CDR1 reads LNHDA; CDR2 reads SQIVND (reference sequence). The V and J ends lost 7 bases and 3 bases respectively, with 13 bases between them. The TCR was taken from a human donor in good health (CMV status not recorded). Some clones in this sample may be carry-over from other donors' samples. The V call is TRBV19, the J call TRBJ1-5; no definite D call. Sequencing input: PBMCs. CDR3 nucleotides: TGTGCCAGTACCCCGGACGGATTCAATCAGCCCCAGCATTTT. Amino acid sequence: CASTPDGFNQPQHF. Variable domain in full (rest from reference TRBV19 and TRBJ1-5): DGGITQSPKYLFRKEGQNVTLSCEQNLNHDAMYWYRQDPGQGLRLIYYSQIVNDFQKGDIAEGYSVSREKKESFPLTVTSAQKNPTAFYLCASTPDGFNQPQHFGDGTRLSIL.